This is a list of T cell receptor beta chains from one sample in a study of T-cell memory formation after mild COVID-19. A single record per CDR3 protein comes from TCRdb applying MiXCR to the 5' RACE reads. The sample contains roughly 320,000 distinct CDR3 sequences, over 25% of which appear only once. The sequenced sample was PBMCs or a T cell subset sorted from them (not recorded which). The receptor set was obtained from an adult woman who had mild COVID-19 (a few samples of this study predate the infection). Cell type and time point are not known. Both conserved end residues are part of each CDR3. Each record gives: J gene, clone size, D gene, V gene, CDR3 protein, CDR3 DNA. D genes are given only for firm matches. Clone size is not always given. Where it is, it says once, few, many or a class for expanded clones.

TRBJ2-5,-,-,TRBV5-6,CASNQSPGGETQYF,TGTGCCAGCAACCAATCGCCCGGTGGCGAGACCCAGTACTTC
TRBJ2-7,-,-,TRBV5-1,CASSLDGYSYEQYF,TGCGCCAGCAGCTTGGACGGATACTCCTACGAGCAGTACTTC
TRBJ2-2,-,-,TRBV7-9,CASSFELTAVTGELFF,TGTGCCAGCAGCTTTGAACTGACGGCGGTCACCGGGGAGCTGTTTTTT
TRBJ1-1,-,TRBD1,TRBV10-3,CAIRSGTGPTEAFF,TGTGCCATCAGGTCCGGGACAGGACCCACTGAAGCTTTCTTT
TRBJ2-3,few,-,TRBV5-5,CASSLGETSTDTQYF,TGTGCCAGCAGCTTGGGCGAGACTAGCACAGATACGCAGTATTTT
TRBJ1-2,-,-,TRBV29-1,CSVDRGNYGYTF,TGCAGCGTTGACCGCGGGAACTATGGCTACACCTTC
TRBJ1-6,few,-,TRBV15,CATSRDLPLLGVSPLHF,TGTGCCACCAGCAGAGATCTTCCTCTACTAGGGGTATCACCCCTCCACTTT
TRBJ2-7,few,-,TRBV5-6,CASSLGQATYEQYF,TGTGCCAGCAGCTTGGGGCAGGCCACCTACGAGCAGTACTTC
TRBJ2-1,-,-,TRBV12-3/TRBV12-4,CASRLVWGTHNEQFF,TGTGCCAGCAGACTAGTGTGGGGAACCCACAATGAGCAGTTCTTC
TRBJ2-1,-,TRBD1,TRBV29-1,CSVPDRVRHEQFF,TGCAGCGTGCCGGACAGGGTTAGGCATGAGCAGTTCTTC
TRBJ2-7,few,-,TRBV29-1,CSVELGRSDEQYF,TGCAGCGTTGAACTGGGACGAAGCGACGAGCAGTACTTC
TRBJ2-7,few,TRBD1,TRBV5-1,CASSSGQGGDEQYF,TGCGCCAGCAGTTCGGGACAGGGAGGTGACGAGCAGTACTTC
TRBJ2-5,few,TRBD2,TRBV6-5,CASSSPQLAGAQWETQYF,TGTGCCAGCAGCAGCCCTCAACTAGCGGGAGCTCAATGGGAGACCCAGTACTTC